Below, 27 T cell receptor beta chains from the same sample are listed, as sequenced in a study of T cells in Graves' hyperthyroidism and ophthalmopathy (dated by TCRdb to between 2018 and 2020). The library was built by means of multiplex PCR. For sequencing, an Illumina HiSeq 2000 was employed. Amplification of TCR beta CDR3 regions was carried out from RNA transcripts. The first round of RT-PCR for the TCR CDR3 was performed with the HTBI primer set and the Qiagen OneStep RT-PCR kit. Using fastp trimming at Q25 and MiXCR clonotype assembly, TCRdb reanalyzed the public sequencing data and kept in-frame beta chains. One record per CDR3 amino acid sequence lists the most common genes and DNA. For this sample the table gives roughly 420,000 distinct CDR3 sequences, of which 15% to 18% were detected only once. Around 7.7% of the sample is in the top ten clones. The source material was blood. The receptor set was obtained from a woman aged 18 to 35 with Graves' hyperthyroidism.

In its sample, this clonotype was seen many times. The gene calls are TRBV10-3 and TRBJ1-5; D unclear. Per the germline V gene, CDR1 is ENHRY and CDR2 is SYGVKD. The CDR3 runs 13 residues. The V and J ends lost 4 bases and 0 bases respectively, with 4 bases between them. The CDR3 DNA reads TGTGCCATCAGTGCAGTTAGCAATCAGCCCCAGCATTTT. It translates to CAISAVSNQPQHF.

The chain has TRBV29-1 and TRBJ2-1, with D possibly matching TRBD2 (5 bases). V was clipped by 7 bases and J by 5 bases, with 12 bases between them. This CDR3 is 12 amino acids long. Germline V lookup: CDR1 SQVTM, CDR2 ANQGSEA. CDR3 in amino acids: CSALRGNNEQFF. CDR3 sequence (DNA): TGCAGCGCGCTGAGAGGGAACAATGAGCAGTTCTTC.

This clonotype was counted only a few times. The chain carries TRBV7-9 and TRBJ1-4; no firm D call. The CDR3 has 14 residues. Germline loops: CDR1 SEHNR, CDR2 FQNEAQ (reference sequence). The V end was cut by 2 bases, the J end by 6 bases, with 10 bases between. CDR3 residues: CASSLRRADEKLFF. CDR3 in DNA: TGTGCCAGCAGCTTAAGACGCGCCGATGAAAAACTGTTTTTT.

This clonotype was found many times. This chain links TRBV6-1 with TRBJ2-5; D is perhaps TRBD1 or TRBD2 (5 bases each). Deletions cut 4 bases from V and 5 bases from J, with 17 bases between. CDR3 length: 15 residues. Germline CDR1 is MNHNS and CDR2 is SASEGT. CDR3 in amino acids: CASSGLGVEYETQYF. CDR3 bases: TGTGCCAGCAGTGGGTTGGGGGTGGAGTACGAGACCCAGTACTTC.

Many counts were recorded for this clonotype. The gene calls are TRBV13 and TRBJ2-5, with 7 bases fitting TRBD1. V was clipped by 6 bases and J by 3 bases; unmatched bases: 7. The CDR3 extends over 14 amino acids. Germline V lookup: CDR1 PRHDT, CDR2 FYEKMQ (reference sequence). This CDR3 reads CASSSETGKETQYF. The DNA for the CDR3 is TGTGCCAGCAGTTCTGAGACAGGGAAAGAGACCCAGTACTTC.

The rearrangement links TRBV7-6 to TRBJ2-5; D may be TRBD1 (8 bases). Trimming cost V 9 bases and J 3 bases, with 17 bases left between them. Germline lookup yields CDR1 SGHVS and CDR2 FNYEAQ. This CDR3 contains 14 residues. Here the CDR3 reads CARMDREGEETQYF. The CDR3 nucleotides are TGTGCCAGAATGGACAGGGAGGGGGAAGAGACCCAGTACTTC.

Comment on this clonotype: At one boundary the junction diverges from the germline segment, which might be a read error. The V gene is TRBV10-3, the J gene TRBJ2-3; D tentatively fits TRBD1 or TRBD2 (6 bases each). This CDR3 comprises 15 residues. The germline V gene has CDR1 ENHRY and CDR2 SYGVKD. This CDR3 is CASSRDSGEGMWQYF. Written as DNA, the CDR3 is TGTGCCAGCAGTCGGGACTCAGGGGAAGGTATGTGGCAGTATTTT.

The rearrangement uses TRBV7-9 and TRBJ2-7; 8 positions match TRBD1. Germline trimming cut 1 base from V and 7 bases from J; bases unmatched to any gene: 6. The CDR3 totals 14 residues. Germline V gene data show CDR1 as SEHNR and CDR2 as FQNEAQ (reference sequence). Written as DNA, the CDR3 is TGTGCCAGCAGCTTAGGTGGACAGGGTCAAGAGCAGTACTTC. Amino acids: CASSLGGQGQEQYF.

This clonotype was detected many times. This chain uses TRBV3-1 with TRBJ1-6, with D hard to call. Germline CDR1 LGHDT, CDR2 YNNKEL (reference sequence). V shed 1 base and J shed 9 bases, with 13 bases lying between them. This CDR3 contains 15 residues. The CDR3 loop is CASSQGGAWPSPLHF. DNA of the CDR3: TGTGCCAGCAGCCAAGGAGGAGCGTGGCCTTCACCCCTCCACTTT.

This clonotype was counted many times. The chain has TRBV7-3 and TRBJ2-1; D is undetermined. V was shortened by 3 bases and J by 2 bases, with 8 bases between the two germline ends. CDR1 is SGHTA, CDR2 FQGTGA, per germline. This CDR3 contains 14 residues. The DNA for the CDR3 is TGTGCCAGCAGCTTGGGGTCCGCCTACAATGAGCAGTTCTTC. Amino acid sequence: CASSLGSAYNEQFF.

Ten or more counts support this clonotype. The rearrangement uses TRBV4-1 and TRBJ1-2; perhaps TRBD1 as D (5 bases). V was clipped by 0 bases and J by 5 bases, with 13 bases between them. CDR1 and CDR2 (germline): MGHRA, YSYEKL. This CDR3 comprises 15 residues. Here the CDR3 DNA reads TGCGCCAGCAGCCAAGAAGTCGGGGCGTCTTATGGCTACACCTTC. It encodes CASSQEVGASYGYTF.

This clonotype was seen a few times. CDR3 nucleotide sequence: TGTGCCAGCAGCGTAGACGGGCTAGCGGGAGGTTATGAGCAGTTCTTC. Protein: CASSVDGLAGGYEQFF. The chain links TRBV9 to TRBJ2-1; 11 nucleotides agree with TRBD2. The CDR3 length is 16 residues. Germline V gene sequence: CDR1 SGDLS, CDR2 YYNGEE. V shed 0 bases, J shed 8 bases, and the junction held 7 bases outside the gene matches.

Ten or more counts support this clonotype. The CDR3 sequence: CASSLGTGLTDTQYF. The CDR3 DNA reads TGTGCCAGCAGTTTAGGTACAGGGTTGACAGATACGCAGTATTTT. The chain couples TRBV27 to TRBJ2-3, with a tentative D call TRBD1 (6 bases). Germline V gene lookup returns CDR1 MNHEY and CDR2 SMNVEV (reference sequence). CDR3 length equals 15 residues. The V gene lost 2 bases and the J gene lost 3 bases, with 12 bases spanning the gap.

Comment on this clonotype: One junction end does not reproduce the germline sequence, and a read error may be involved. The chain combines TRBV4-1 with TRBJ1-2; 7 bases agree with TRBD1. The CDR3 is made up of 15 amino acids. CDR1 is MGHRA, CDR2 YSYEKL, per germline. The CDR3 reads CASSQGTTGFYGHTF. CDR3 DNA: TGCGCCAGCAGCCAAGGGACGACAGGGTTCTATGGCCACACCTTC.

Only a few counts were recorded for this clonotype. J is TRBJ1-2 and V is TRBV5-8, with 9 bases aligning to TRBD1. Germline V gives CDR1 SGHTS, CDR2 YDEGEE. This CDR3 spans 13 amino acids. J lost 8 bases, V lost 3 bases, and 5 bases had no gene match. In nucleotides, the CDR3 is TGTGCCAGCAGCTGGGACAGGGTAGGAGGCTACACCTTC. This sequence encodes CASSWDRVGGYTF.

The rearrangement joins TRBV9 to TRBJ2-5; the match to TRBD1 covers 7 bases. J was trimmed by 0 bases and V by 3 bases; bases with no gene match: 5. The CDR3 is 15 amino acids. Germline CDR1 and CDR2: SGDLS and YYNGEE. CDR3 sequence (DNA): TGTGCCAGCAGCGCCCGGGACAGATACCAAGAGACCCAGTACTTC. Amino acid sequence: CASSARDRYQETQYF.

This clonotype occurred many times. The rearrangement uses TRBV5-6 and TRBJ1-2; D not certain. CDR3 length equals 14 residues. V was pared by 5 bases and J by 5 bases, with 16 bases between. Germline-derived CDR1 and CDR2 are SGHDT and YYEEEE. As DNA, the CDR3 is TGTGCCAGCAGATCGGACGAATGGAGATATGGCTACACCTTC. This codes for CASRSDEWRYGYTF.

The sample holds many counts of this clonotype. This chain joins TRBV20-1 and TRBJ2-1; the D is unclear. Germline V gene sequence: CDR1 DFQATT, CDR2 SNEGSKA (reference sequence). Trimming removed 8 bases from V and 5 bases from J, with 10 bases in between. The CDR3 loop spans 11 amino acids. CDR3 region: CSSQAHNEQFF. CDR3 DNA: TGCAGTTCCCAAGCTCACAATGAGCAGTTCTTC.

The gene calls are TRBV11-2 and TRBJ2-7, with 11 bases identical to TRBD2. The CDR3 runs 15 residues. Germline V gene data show CDR1 as SGHAT and CDR2 as FQNNGV. V gave up 6 bases and J gave up 2 bases; unmatched junction bases: 6. CDR3 DNA: TGTGCCAGCAGAGTTACTAGCGGGAGAACCTACGAGCAGTACTTC. Its protein is CASRVTSGRTYEQYF.

This clonotype came up many times. An end of the junction differs from the germline gene, which may be a read error. This chain joins TRBV11-3 and TRBJ2-7; no definite D call. Germline loops: CDR1 SGHNT, CDR2 YENEEA. This CDR3 has 14 residues. CDR3 nucleotides: TGTGCCAGCAGCTCCTTACCTCCATCCTACGAGCAGTGCTTC. This translates into CASSSLPPSYEQCF.

This clonotype was seen repeatedly, ten times or more. V gene TRBV9 combines with J gene TRBJ2-3; TRBD2 aligns across 7 bases. Losses at the gene ends were 2 bases for V and 2 bases for J; bases not matched to a gene: 11. CDR1 is SGDLS, CDR2 YYNGEE, per germline. The CDR3 is 17 amino acids. CDR3 sequence reads: CASSVRRGLAATDTQYF. CDR3 nucleotide sequence: TGTGCCAGCAGCGTGCGACGAGGGCTAGCGGCCACAGATACGCAGTATTTT.

The sample holds many counts of this clonotype. The chain uses TRBV11-2 and TRBJ1-6, with D maybe TRBD1 (6 bases). Trimming removed 3 bases from V and 5 bases from J, with 17 bases in between. This CDR3 has 17 residues. From germline, CDR1 is SGHAT and CDR2 FQNNGV. The CDR3 nucleotides are TGTGCCAGCAGCTTGGGTGCGAGGGGGGACAATAATTCACCCCTCCACTTT. It specifies CASSLGARGDNNSPLHF.

This clonotype was found many times. The chain couples TRBV24-1 to TRBJ1-6, with D possibly being TRBD1 (6 bases). Germline V gene data show CDR1 as KGHDR and CDR2 as SFDVKD. This CDR3 is built from 17 residues. V lost 1 base and J 2 bases, leaving 11 bases between the germline ends. The CDR3 sequence is CATSDFRGRAYNSPLHF. The CDR3 region has the DNA TGTGCCACCAGTGATTTCAGGGGTCGCGCCTATAATTCACCCCTCCACTTT.

The chain recombines TRBV10-1 with TRBJ2-1; TRBD2 matches at 11 bases. The CDR3 is made up of 15 amino acids. V shed 4 bases, J shed 5 bases, and the junction held 4 bases outside the gene matches. Germline values: CDR1 WNHNN, CDR2 SYGVQD (reference sequence). The CDR3 protein is CASSGLAGGNNEQFF. The CDR3 nucleotides are TGCGCCAGCAGTGGTCTAGCGGGAGGCAACAATGAGCAGTTCTTC.

This clonotype showed up many times. The gene calls are TRBV29-1 and TRBJ1-1; D is unclear. Germline assignment: CDR1 SQVTM and CDR2 ANQGSEA. The V end lost 3 bases, the J end lost 1 base, and 6 bases lay between the germline ends. The CDR3 is made up of 12 amino acids. The CDR3 reads CSVERPNTEAFF. The CDR3 bases are TGCAGCGTTGAGCGCCCGAACACTGAAGCTTTCTTT.

The chain recombines TRBV20-1 with TRBJ1-2; D perhaps matches TRBD1 (6 bases). This CDR3 spans 13 amino acids. With 6 bases removed from V and 4 bases from J, the gap between germline ends came to 15 bases. The V gene's germline CDR1 is DFQATT and CDR2 SNEGSKA (reference sequence). CDR3 nucleotides: TGCAGTGCGGGGGGGGGGGGGCCCTATGGCTACACCTTC. Its translation: CSAGGGGPYGYTF.

There are a few counts of this clonotype. The chain joins TRBV19 to TRBJ2-7; 9 nucleotides line up with TRBD2. J lost 9 bases, V lost 8 bases, and 8 bases had no gene match. Germline loops: CDR1 LNHDA, CDR2 SQIVND (reference sequence). This CDR3 has 12 residues. The CDR3, as DNA: TGTGCCAGTGGTCTAGCGGGACGAGCGCAGTACTTC. It translates to CASGLAGRAQYF.